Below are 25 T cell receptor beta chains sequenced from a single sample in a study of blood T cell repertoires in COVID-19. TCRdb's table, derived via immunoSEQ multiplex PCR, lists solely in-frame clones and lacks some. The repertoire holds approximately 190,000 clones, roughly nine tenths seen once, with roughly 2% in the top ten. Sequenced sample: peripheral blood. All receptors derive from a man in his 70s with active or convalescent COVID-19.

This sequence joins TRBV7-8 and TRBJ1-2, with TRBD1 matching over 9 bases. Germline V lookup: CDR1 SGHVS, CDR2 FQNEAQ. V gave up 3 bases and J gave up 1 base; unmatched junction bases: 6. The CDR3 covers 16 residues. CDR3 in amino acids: CASSLTRTGDNYGYTF. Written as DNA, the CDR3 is TGTGCCAGCAGCTTGACCAGGACAGGGGATAACTATGGCTACACCTTC.

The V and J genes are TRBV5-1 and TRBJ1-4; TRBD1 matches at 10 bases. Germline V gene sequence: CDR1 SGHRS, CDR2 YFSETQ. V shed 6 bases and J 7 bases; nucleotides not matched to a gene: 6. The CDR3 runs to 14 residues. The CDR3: CASTQDRGSEKLFF. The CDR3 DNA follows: TGCGCCAGCACTCAGGACAGGGGGAGTGAAAAACTGTTTTTT.

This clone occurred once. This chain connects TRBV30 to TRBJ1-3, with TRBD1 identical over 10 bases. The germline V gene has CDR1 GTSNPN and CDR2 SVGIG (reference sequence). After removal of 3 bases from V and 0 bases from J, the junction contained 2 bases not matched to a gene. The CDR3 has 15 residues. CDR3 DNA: TGTGCCTGGAGGAGGACAGGGGGCTCTGGAAACACCATATATTTT. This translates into CAWRRTGGSGNTIYF. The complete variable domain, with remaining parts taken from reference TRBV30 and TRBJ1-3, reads SQTIHQWPATLVQPVGSPLSLECTVEGTSNPNLYWYRQAAGRGLQLLFYSVGIGQISSEVPQNLSASRPQDRQFILSSKKLLLSDSGFYLCAWRRTGGSGNTIYFGEGSWLTVV.

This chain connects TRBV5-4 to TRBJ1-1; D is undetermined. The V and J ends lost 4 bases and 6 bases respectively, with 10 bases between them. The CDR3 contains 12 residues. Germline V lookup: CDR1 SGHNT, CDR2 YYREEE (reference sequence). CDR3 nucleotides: TGTGCCAGCAGCGAGGGCGTCGCTGAAGCTTTCTTT. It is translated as CASSEGVAEAFF.

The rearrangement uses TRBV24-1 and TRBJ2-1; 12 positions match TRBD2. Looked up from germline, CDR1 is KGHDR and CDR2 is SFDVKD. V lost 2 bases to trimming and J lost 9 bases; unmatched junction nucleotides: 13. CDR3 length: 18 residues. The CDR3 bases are TGTGCCACCAGTGATTATACGGGACTAGCGGGCTACTCCGGTGAGCAGTTCTTC. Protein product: CATSDYTGLAGYSGEQFF.

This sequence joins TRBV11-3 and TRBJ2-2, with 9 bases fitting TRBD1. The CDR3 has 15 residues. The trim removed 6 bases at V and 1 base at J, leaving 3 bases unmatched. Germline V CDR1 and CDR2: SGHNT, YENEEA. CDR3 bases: TGTGCCAGCAGGTCGGGACAGGGGAACACCGGGGAGCTGTTTTTT. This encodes CASRSGQGNTGELFF.

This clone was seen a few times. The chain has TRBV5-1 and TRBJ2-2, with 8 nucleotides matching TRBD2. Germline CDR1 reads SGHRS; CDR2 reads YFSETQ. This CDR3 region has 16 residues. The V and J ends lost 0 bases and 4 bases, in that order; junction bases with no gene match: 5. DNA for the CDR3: TGCGCCAGCAGCTTGGCCGGGGGGGCGGTCACCGGGGAGCTGTTTTTT. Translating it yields CASSLAGGAVTGELFF.

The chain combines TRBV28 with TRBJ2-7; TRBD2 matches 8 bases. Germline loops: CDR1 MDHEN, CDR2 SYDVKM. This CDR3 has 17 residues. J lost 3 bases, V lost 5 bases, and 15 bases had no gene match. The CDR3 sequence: CASSSLPLLAGLYEQYF. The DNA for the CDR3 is TGTGCCAGCAGTAGTTTGCCCCTGTTAGCGGGACTCTACGAGCAGTACTTC.

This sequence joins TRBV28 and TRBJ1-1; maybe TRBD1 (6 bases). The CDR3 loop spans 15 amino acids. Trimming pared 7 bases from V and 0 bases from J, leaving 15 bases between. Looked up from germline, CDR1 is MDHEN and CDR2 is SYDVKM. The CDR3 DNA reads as TGTGCCAGCACCCCCTCGACAGGCTTGAACACTGAAGCTTTCTTT. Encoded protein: CASTPSTGLNTEAFF.

In DNA form, the CDR3 reads TGTGCCAGCAACTCCCTGAGCGGGGGGGGTCAGCCCCAGCATTTT. Its translation: CASNSLSGGGQPQHF. The chain has TRBV28 and TRBJ1-5; D might be TRBD1 (5 bases). V lost 7 bases to trimming and J lost 6 bases, with 19 bases between them. CDR1 is MDHEN and CDR2 is SYDVKM in the germline V gene. CDR3 length: 15 amino acids.

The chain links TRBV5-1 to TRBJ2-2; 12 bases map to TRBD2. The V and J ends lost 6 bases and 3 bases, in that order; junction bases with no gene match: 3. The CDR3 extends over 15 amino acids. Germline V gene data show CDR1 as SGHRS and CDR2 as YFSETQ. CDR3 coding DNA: TGCGCCAGCACGCTAGCGGGAGGGGACACCGGGGAGCTGTTTTTT. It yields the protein CASTLAGGDTGELFF.

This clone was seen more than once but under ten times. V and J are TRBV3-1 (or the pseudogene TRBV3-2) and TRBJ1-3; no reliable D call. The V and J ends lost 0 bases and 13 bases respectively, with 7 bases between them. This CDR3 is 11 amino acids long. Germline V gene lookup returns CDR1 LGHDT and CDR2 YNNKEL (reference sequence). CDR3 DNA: TGTGCCAGCAGCCAAGATCGAGTGATATATTTT. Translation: CASSQDRVIYF.

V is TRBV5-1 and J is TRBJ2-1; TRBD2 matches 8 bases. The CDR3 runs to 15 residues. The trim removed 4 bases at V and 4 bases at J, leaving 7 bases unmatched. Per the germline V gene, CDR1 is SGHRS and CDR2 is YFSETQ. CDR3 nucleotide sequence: TGCGCCAGCAGCCTACTAGCGGACTCTTACAATGAGCAGTTCTTC. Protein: CASSLLADSYNEQFF.

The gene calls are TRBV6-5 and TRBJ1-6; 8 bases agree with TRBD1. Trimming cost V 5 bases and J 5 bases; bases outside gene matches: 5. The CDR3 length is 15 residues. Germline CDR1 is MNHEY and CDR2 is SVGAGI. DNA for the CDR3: TGTGCCAGCAGTAACAGACAGGGGAATAATTCACCCCTCCACTTT. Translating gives CASSNRQGNNSPLHF.

The CDR3, as DNA: TGTGCCTGGACAAGGGGGAGGGACACTGAAGCTTTCTTT. Translating it yields CAWTRGRDTEAFF. The chain joins TRBV30 to TRBJ1-1, with a weak D call TRBD1 (6 bases). There are 13 residues in the CDR3. The V and J ends lost 4 bases and 3 bases respectively, with 12 bases between them. CDR1 GTSNPN and CDR2 SVGIG come from the germline V gene (reference sequence).

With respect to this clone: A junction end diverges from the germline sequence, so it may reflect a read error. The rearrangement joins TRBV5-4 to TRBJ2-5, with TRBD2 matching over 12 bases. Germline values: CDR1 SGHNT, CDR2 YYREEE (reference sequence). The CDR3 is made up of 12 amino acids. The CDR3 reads CASSSSGGAPHF. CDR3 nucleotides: TGTGCCAGCAGTTCTAGCGGGGGGGCCCCCCACTTC.

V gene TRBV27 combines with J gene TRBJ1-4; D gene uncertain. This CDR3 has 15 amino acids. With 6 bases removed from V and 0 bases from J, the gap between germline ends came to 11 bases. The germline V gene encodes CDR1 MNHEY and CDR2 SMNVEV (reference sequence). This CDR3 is CASSLKRATNEKLFF. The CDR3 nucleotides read TGTGCCAGCAGCCTCAAGAGGGCAACTAATGAAAAACTGTTTTTT.

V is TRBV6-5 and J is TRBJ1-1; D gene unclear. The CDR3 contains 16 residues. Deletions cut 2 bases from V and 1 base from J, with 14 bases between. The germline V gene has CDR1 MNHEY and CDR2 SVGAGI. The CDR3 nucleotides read TGTGCCAGCAGTTACAACTCCGCAGGAGGGAACACTGAAGCTTTCTTT. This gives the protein CASSYNSAGGNTEAFF.

The chain's CDR3 is CASSPYNQPQHF. CDR3 coding DNA: TGTGCCAGTAGCCCGTATAATCAGCCCCAGCATTTT. The chain joins TRBV19 to TRBJ1-5; no clear D gene. This CDR3 contains 12 residues. V dropped 6 bases and J dropped 4 bases, with 7 bases sitting between them. The germline V gene has CDR1 LNHDA and CDR2 SQIVND (reference sequence). The whole variable domain, remainder taken from reference TRBV19 and TRBJ1-5, is DGGITQSPKYLFRKEGQNVTLSCEQNLNHDAMYWYRQDPGQGLRLIYYSQIVNDFQKGDIAEGYSVSREKKESFPLTVTSAQKNPTAFYLCASSPYNQPQHFGDGTRLSIL.

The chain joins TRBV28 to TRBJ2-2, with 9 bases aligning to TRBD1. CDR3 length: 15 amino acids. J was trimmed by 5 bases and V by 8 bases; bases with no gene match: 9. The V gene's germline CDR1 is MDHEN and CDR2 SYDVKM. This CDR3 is CASGTGGIWTGELFF. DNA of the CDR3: TGTGCCAGCGGTACAGGGGGCATCTGGACCGGGGAGCTGTTTTTT.

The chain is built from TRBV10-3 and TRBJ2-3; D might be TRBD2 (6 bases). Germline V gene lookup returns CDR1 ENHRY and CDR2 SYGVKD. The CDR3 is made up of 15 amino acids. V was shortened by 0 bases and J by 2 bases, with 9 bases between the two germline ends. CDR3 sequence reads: CAISESRGYTDTQYF. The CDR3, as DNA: TGTGCCATCAGTGAGTCCCGGGGGTACACAGATACGCAGTATTTT.

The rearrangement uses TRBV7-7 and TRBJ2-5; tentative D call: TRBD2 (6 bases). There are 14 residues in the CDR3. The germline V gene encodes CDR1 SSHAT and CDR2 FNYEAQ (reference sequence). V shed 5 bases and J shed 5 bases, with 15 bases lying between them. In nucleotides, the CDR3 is TGTGCCAGCAGCCTAGTGGGGGGTTTCGAGACCCAGTACTTC. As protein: CASSLVGGFETQYF.

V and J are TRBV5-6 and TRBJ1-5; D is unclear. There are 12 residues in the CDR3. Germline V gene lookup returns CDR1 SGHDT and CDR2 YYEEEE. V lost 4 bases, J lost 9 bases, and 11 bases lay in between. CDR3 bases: TGTGCCAGCAGCCACAGCCCTGGGCCCCAGCATTTT. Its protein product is CASSHSPGPQHF.

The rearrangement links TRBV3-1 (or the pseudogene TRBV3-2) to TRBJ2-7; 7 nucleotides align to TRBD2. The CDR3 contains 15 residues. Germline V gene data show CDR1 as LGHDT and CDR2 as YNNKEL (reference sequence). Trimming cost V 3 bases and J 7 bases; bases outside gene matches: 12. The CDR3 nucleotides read TGTGCCAGCAGCCAGTTGAGGACTAGGGAAGAGGAGCAGTACTTC. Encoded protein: CASSQLRTREEEQYF.

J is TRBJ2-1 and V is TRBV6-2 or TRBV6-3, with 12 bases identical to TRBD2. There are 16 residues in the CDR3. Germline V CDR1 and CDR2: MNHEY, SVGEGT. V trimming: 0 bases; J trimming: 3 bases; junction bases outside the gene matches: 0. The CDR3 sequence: CASSYSTSGSYNEQFF. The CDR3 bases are TGTGCCAGCAGTTACTCGACTAGCGGGAGCTACAATGAGCAGTTCTTC.